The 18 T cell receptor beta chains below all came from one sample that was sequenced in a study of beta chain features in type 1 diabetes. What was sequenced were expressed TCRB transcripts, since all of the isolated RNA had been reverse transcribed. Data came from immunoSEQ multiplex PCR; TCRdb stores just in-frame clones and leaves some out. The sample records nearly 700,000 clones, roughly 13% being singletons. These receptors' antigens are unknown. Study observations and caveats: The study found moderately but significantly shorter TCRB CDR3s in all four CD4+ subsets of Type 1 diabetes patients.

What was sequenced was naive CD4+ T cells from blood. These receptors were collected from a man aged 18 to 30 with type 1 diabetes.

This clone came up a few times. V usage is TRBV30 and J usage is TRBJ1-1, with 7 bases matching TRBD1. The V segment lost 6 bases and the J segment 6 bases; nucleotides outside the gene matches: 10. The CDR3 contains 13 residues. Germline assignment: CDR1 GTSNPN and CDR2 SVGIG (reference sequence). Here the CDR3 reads CACNIQGSAEAFF. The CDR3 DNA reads TGTGCCTGCAACATACAGGGGAGCGCTGAAGCTTTCTTT.

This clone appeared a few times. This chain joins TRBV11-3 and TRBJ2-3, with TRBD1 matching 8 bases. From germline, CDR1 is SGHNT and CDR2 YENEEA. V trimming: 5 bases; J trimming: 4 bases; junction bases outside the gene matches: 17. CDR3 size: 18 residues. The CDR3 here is CASSLSFPGTQGADTQYF. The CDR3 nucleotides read TGTGCCAGCAGCCTATCTTTTCCCGGGACACAGGGGGCAGATACGCAGTATTTT. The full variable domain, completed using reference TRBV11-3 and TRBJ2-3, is EAGVVQSPRYKIIEKKQPVAFWCNPISGHNTLYWYLQNLGQGPELLIRYENEEAVDDSQLPKDRFSAERLKGVDSTLKIQPAELGDSAVYLCASSLSFPGTQGADTQYFGPGTRLTVL.

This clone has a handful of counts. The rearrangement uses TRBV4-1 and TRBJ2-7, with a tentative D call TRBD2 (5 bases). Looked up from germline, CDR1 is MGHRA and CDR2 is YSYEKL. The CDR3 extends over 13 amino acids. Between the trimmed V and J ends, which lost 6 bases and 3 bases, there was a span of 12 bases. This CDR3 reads CASRGAGSYEQYF. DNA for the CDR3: TGCGCCAGCAGGGGAGCAGGCAGCTACGAGCAGTACTTC.

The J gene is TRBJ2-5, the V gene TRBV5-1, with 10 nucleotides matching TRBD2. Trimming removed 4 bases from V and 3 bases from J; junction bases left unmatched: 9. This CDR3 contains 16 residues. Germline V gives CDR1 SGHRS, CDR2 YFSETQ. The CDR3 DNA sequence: TGCGCCAGCAGCCTGGGGGGACTAGCGCATAAAGAGACCCAGTACTTC. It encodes CASSLGGLAHKETQYF. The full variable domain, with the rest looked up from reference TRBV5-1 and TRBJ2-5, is KAGVTQTPRYLIKTRGQQVTLSCSPISGHRSVSWYQQTPGQGLQFLFEYFSETQRNKGNFPGRFSGRQFSNSRSEMNVSTLELGDSALYLCASSLGGLAHKETQYFGPGTRLLVL.

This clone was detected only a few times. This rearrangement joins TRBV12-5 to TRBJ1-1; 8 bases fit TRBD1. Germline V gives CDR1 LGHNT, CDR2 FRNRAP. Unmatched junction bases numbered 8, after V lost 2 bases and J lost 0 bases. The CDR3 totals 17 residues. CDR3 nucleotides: TGTGCTAGTGGTTTGTCCCAGGACAGGGTAATGAACACTGAAGCTTTCTTT. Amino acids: CASGLSQDRVMNTEAFF.

CDR3 residues: CASSVAPLYGYTF. In DNA, the CDR3 is TGTGCCAGCAGCGTAGCCCCTCTTTACGGCTACACCTTC. The rearrangement joins TRBV9 to TRBJ1-2; D ambiguous. Germline CDR1 reads SGDLS; CDR2 reads YYNGEE. The V gene lost 0 bases and the J gene lost 8 bases, with 11 bases spanning the gap. The CDR3 contains 13 residues. The variable domain in full, with the rest retrieved from reference TRBV9 and TRBJ1-2, is DSGVTQTPKHLITATGQRVTLRCSPRSGDLSVYWYQQSLDQGLQFLIQYYNGEERAKGNILERFSAQQFPDLHSELNLSSLELGDSALYFCASSVAPLYGYTFGSGTRLTVV.

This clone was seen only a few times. CDR3 DNA sequence: TGTGCCAGCAGCGGACAGGGTTACACTGAAGCTTTCTTT. Protein product: CASSGQGYTEAFF. The V gene is TRBV11-2, the J gene TRBJ1-1, with 8 bases fitting TRBD1. Germline CDR1 SGHAT, CDR2 FQNNGV. V lost 5 bases and J lost 3; bases outside the gene matches: 2. This CDR3 is 13 amino acids long.

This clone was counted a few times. The CDR3 coding sequence is TGTGCCTGGACTCGACGAGTCGACACTGAAGCTTTCTTT. It specifies CAWTRRVDTEAFF. This chain connects TRBV30 to TRBJ1-1; D gene uncertain. The CDR3 is 13 amino acids. V dropped 4 bases and J dropped 3 bases, with 12 bases sitting between them. CDR1 and CDR2 from the germline V gene are GTSNPN and SVGIG (reference sequence).

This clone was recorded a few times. CDR3 amino acids: CASSLVGGNTEAFF. The CDR3 DNA sequence: TGTGCCAGCAGCTTAGTAGGGGGTAACACTGAAGCTTTCTTT. V gene TRBV7-6 combines with J gene TRBJ1-1; possible D gene TRBD1, 6 bases. CDR1 and CDR2 from the germline V gene are SGHVS and FNYEAQ. CDR3 length: 14 amino acids. With 1 base removed from V and 2 bases from J, the gap between germline ends came to 8 bases.

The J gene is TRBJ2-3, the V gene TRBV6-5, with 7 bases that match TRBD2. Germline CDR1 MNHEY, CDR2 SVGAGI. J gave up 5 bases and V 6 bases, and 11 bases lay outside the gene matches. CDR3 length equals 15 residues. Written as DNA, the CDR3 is TGTGCCAGCAGCCTTCATGAGCGGGGTATAGATACGCAGTATTTT. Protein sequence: CASSLHERGIDTQYF.

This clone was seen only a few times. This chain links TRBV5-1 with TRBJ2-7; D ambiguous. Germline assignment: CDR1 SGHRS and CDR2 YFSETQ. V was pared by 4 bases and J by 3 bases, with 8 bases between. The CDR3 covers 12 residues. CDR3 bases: TGCGCCAGCAGCCCCCCCGACTACGAGCAGTACTTC. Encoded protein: CASSPPDYEQYF.

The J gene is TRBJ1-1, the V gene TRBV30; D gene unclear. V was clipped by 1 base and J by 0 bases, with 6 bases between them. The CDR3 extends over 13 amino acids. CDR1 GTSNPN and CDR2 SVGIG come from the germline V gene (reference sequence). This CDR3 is CAWSETMNTEAFF. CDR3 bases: TGTGCCTGGAGTGAAACTATGAACACTGAAGCTTTCTTT.

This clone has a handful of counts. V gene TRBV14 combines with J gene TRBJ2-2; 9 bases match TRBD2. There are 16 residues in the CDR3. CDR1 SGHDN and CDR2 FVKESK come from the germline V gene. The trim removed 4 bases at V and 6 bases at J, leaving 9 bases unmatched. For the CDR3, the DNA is TGTGCCAGCAGCCGAGCGGGGGGAACCTTGGCCGGGGAGCTGTTTTTT. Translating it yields CASSRAGGTLAGELFF.

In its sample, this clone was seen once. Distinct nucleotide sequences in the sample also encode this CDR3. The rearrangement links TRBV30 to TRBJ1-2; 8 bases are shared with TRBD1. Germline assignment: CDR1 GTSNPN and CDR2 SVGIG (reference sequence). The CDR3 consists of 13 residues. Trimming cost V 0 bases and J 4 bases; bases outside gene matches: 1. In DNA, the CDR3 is TGTGCCTGGAGTGTACAGGGGGGCTATGGCTACACCTTC. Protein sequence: CAWSVQGGYGYTF.

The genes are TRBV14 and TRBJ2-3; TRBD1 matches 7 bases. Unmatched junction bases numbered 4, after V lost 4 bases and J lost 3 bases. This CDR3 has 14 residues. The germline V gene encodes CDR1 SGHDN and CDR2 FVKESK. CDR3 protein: CASSLGGLTDTQYF. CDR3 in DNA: TGTGCCAGCAGCCTAGGGGGCTTGACAGATACGCAGTATTTT.

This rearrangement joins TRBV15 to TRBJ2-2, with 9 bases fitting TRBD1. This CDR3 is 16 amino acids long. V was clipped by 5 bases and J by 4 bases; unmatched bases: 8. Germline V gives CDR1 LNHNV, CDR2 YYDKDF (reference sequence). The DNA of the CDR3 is TGTGCCACCAGCTCTCTACAGGGGGCAGGCACCGGGGAGCTGTTTTTT. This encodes CATSSLQGAGTGELFF.

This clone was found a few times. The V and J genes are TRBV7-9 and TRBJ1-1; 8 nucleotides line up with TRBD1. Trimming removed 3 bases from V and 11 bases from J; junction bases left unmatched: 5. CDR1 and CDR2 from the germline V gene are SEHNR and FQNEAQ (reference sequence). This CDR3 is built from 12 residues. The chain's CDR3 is CASSFGQGAAFF. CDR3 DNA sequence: TGTGCCAGCAGCTTTGGGCAGGGGGCCGCTTTCTTT.

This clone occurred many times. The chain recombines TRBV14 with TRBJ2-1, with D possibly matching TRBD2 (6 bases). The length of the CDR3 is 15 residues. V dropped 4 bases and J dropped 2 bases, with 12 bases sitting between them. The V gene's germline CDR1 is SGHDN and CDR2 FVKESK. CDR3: CASSPGVPTYNEQFF. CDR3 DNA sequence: TGTGCCAGCAGCCCGGGAGTCCCTACCTACAATGAGCAGTTCTTC.